The T cell receptor (beta chain) under discussion was sequenced for a study of shared clonotypes between healthy human individuals. An assay was performed, and its level was deep. Some 31,000 T cell genomes (approximately 0.3 ug DNA) went into each PBMC replicate. The data were produced by immunoSEQ multiplex PCR, yet TCRdb's version contains in-frame clones alone and is incomplete. The table includes about 480,000 clones, roughly 79% detected once. All of the donors resided in Nashville, Tennessee, and each was a Caucasian adult. CDR1 and CDR2 from the germline V gene are SGHAT and FQNNGV. This CDR3 has 17 residues. The V end lost 5 bases, the J end lost 0 bases, and 17 bases lay between the germline ends.

The sequence derives from a middle-aged woman in good health. Some clones in this sample may be carry-over from other donors' samples. Sequenced material: PBMCs. This chain links TRBV11-2 with TRBJ2-1; either TRBD1 or TRBD2 may fit D (6 bases each). DNA for the CDR3: TGTGCCAGCAGCCCGGGGGCAGGGCCGATCTCCTACAATGAGCAGTTCTTC. This codes for CASSPGAGPISYNEQFF.